The rows below give T cell receptor beta chains drawn from one sample of a study of T cells in Graves' hyperthyroidism and ophthalmopathy. MiXCR, run by TCRdb on the multiplex PCR reads, gives a single entry per CDR3 protein. This sample has approximately 400,000 distinct CDR3 sequences; roughly 14% occur once, and the top ten carry approximately 10%. Sample: blood. The receptor source for this set is a woman in her sixties or seventies with Graves' hyperthyroidism. CDR3s include the opening cysteine and the closing phenylalanine or tryptophan. A D gene is named only where the DNA matches it firmly. Size is stated for part of the rows, as once, few or many counts, or as a class when the clone is expanded.

j_call | v_call | d_call | clone_size | cdr3_nt | cdr3_aa
TRBJ2-3 | TRBV28 | . | . | TGTGCCAGCAGTTCGTATGGGGGAGGAAGGGATACGCAGTATTTT | CASSSYGGGRDTQYF
TRBJ1-1 | TRBV2 | . | . | TGTGCCAGCAGCCTCCGGAGGACAGCAGCGAACACTGAAGCTTTCTTT | CASSLRRTAANTEAFF
TRBJ2-1 | TRBV19 | . | . | TGTGCCAGTAGTATAGTCTCAGGTAACAATGAGCAGTTCTTC | CASSIVSGNNEQFF
TRBJ2-2 | TRBV19 | . | once | TGTGCCAGTAGTATTGGCAGACTGAGCGGGGAGCTGTTTTTT | CASSIGRLSGELFF
TRBJ2-7 | TRBV27 | TRBD2 | . | TGTGCCAGCAGCCTCTCCGGGACTAGCGGCGTGGGGTACGAGCAGTACTTC | CASSLSGTSGVGYEQYF
TRBJ2-5 | TRBV9 | TRBD2 | . | TGTGCCAGCAGCCCCGGGACTAGCGGCCTGAGGGCCCAGTACTTC | CASSPGTSGLRAQYF
TRBJ2-2 | TRBV6-6 | . | many | TGTGCCAGCAGTTACTCTCGGGGCACCGGGGAGCTGTTTTTT | CASSYSRGTGELFF
TRBJ1-1 | TRBV3-1 | TRBD1 | many | TGTGCCAGCAGTGGGGACAGGGGAGGCTTGGAGGGAGCTTTCTTT | CASSGDRGGLEGAFF
TRBJ2-2 | TRBV7-9 | . | . | TGTGCCAGCATCAAAGTCGCTGTATGGACGGCCGGGGAGCTGTTTTTT | CASIKVAVWTAGELFF
TRBJ2-5 | TRBV28 | . | few | TGTGCCAGCTGTGACCCCCTGGCAGGGAGGGAGACCCAGTACTTC | CASCDPLAGRETQYF
TRBJ1-2 | TRBV19 | . | . | TGTGCCAGTAGTACTCGGGACTGGGGGGACTGTGGCTACACCTTC | CASSTRDWGDCGYTF
TRBJ2-5 | TRBV2 | TRBD2 | many | TGTGCCAGCAGTGACGGAGCGGGAGGAGGAGAGACCCAGTACTTC | CASSDGAGGGETQYF
TRBJ1-1 | TRBV9 | . | many | TGTGCCAGCGGGCAGGGAGCCGACACTGAAGCTTTCTTT | CASGQGADTEAFF
TRBJ2-7 | TRBV28 | TRBD2 | many | TGTGCCAGCAGTTTAATCTCTAGCGGAGGACCCGAGCAGTACTTC | CASSLISSGGPEQYF
TRBJ2-7 | TRBV29-1 | . | . | TGCAGCGTTGTCCTGACAGGTAGCTCCTACGAGCAGTACTTC | CSVVLTGSSYEQYF
TRBJ1-2 | TRBV30 | . | many | TGTGCCTGGAAAGGGGATGCAAGTGGCTACACCTTC | CAWKGDASGYTF
TRBJ2-7 | TRBV18 | . | many | TGTGCCAGCTCACCAGGGGCATCCTACGAGCAGTACTTC | CASSPGASYEQYF
TRBJ2-5 | TRBV5-1 | . | . | TGCGCCAGCAGCTTGGGAGGGACCTCCCGAGAGACCCAGTACTTC | CASSLGGTSRETQYF
TRBJ1-6 | TRBV2 | . | . | TGTGCCAGCAGTGAAGGGGGCATTACTTCACCCCTCCACTTT | CASSEGGITSPLHF
TRBJ1-3 | TRBV11-3 | TRBD1 | many | TGTGCCAGCAGCCGCGACAGGGTGACTGGAAACACCATATATTTT | CASSRDRVTGNTIYF
TRBJ1-5 | TRBV2 | . | many | TGTGCCAGCGGGGGAGAGATTAGCAATCAGCCCCAGCATTTT | CASGGEISNQPQHF
TRBJ1-2 | TRBV20-1 | . | many | TGCAGTGCTCAAAGGACCAAAAACTATGGCTACACCTTC | CSAQRTKNYGYTF
TRBJ2-7 | TRBV7-8 | TRBD1 | many | TGTGCCAGCAGCTTGACGGGGACAGGTTCCTACGAGCAGTACTTC | CASSLTGTGSYEQYF
TRBJ1-6 | TRBV7-9 | . | few | TGTGCCAGCAGCTTAGCGACGAATTCACCCCTCCACTTT | CASSLATNSPLHF
TRBJ2-6 | TRBV5-5 | TRBD1 | . | TGTGCCAGCAGCCGACAGGGAACTTCTGGGGCCAACGTCCTGACTTTC | CASSRQGTSGANVLTF
TRBJ1-3 | TRBV6-5 | . | many | TGTGCCAGCAGTTACGGGTCGCCAGGCGGAAACACCATATATTTT | CASSYGSPGGNTIYF
TRBJ2-1 | TRBV24-1 | TRBD1 | many | TGTGCCACCAGTGATGCGACCGGGACAGGGTCAAATGAGCAGTTCTTC | CATSDATGTGSNEQFF
TRBJ2-7 | TRBV10-1 | TRBD2 | many | TGCGCCAGCAGTGATGATTCGAGACTAGCGACCTACGAGCAGTACTTC | CASSDDSRLATYEQYF
TRBJ1-1 | TRBV7-9 | . | many | TGTGCCAGCAGCGACCATCGGAACACTGAAGCTTTCTTT | CASSDHRNTEAFF
TRBJ2-7 | TRBV28 | TRBD1 | many | TGTGCCAGCAGTCCGCAGGGACAGCCCTACGAGCAGTACTTC | CASSPQGQPYEQYF
TRBJ2-1 | TRBV10-2 | TRBD2 | few | TGCGCCAGCAGAAAGGGACTAGCGGGAGGATTTTTAGGGAATGAGCAGTTCTTC | CASRKGLAGGFLGNEQFF
TRBJ2-1 | TRBV18 | TRBD2 | . | TGTGCCAGCTCACCCGGGACTAGCGGGAGTACCTACAATGAGCAGTTCTTC | CASSPGTSGSTYNEQFF
TRBJ2-1 | TRBV6-1 | . | . | TGTGCCAGCAGCAAAGGGCTAGCTAGCAATGAGCAGTTCTTC | CASSKGLASNEQFF
TRBJ1-3 | TRBV19 | . | . | TGTGCCAGTGCCCGGGGGACTGGAAACACCATATATTTT | CASARGTGNTIYF
TRBJ1-2 | TRBV3-1 | . | many | TGTGCCAGCAGCCAAGATGCAGGGCGGCTCTACACCTTC | CASSQDAGRLYTF
TRBJ2-3 | TRBV5-1 | . | many | TGCGCCAGCAGCTTGGTGTCGGCTGCCACAGATACGCAGTATTTT | CASSLVSAATDTQYF
TRBJ2-7 | TRBV2 | . | many | TGTGCCAGCAGTCCCCCCCCAGCGGCCAGCTACGAGCAGTACTTC | CASSPPPAASYEQYF
TRBJ2-6 | TRBV15 | TRBD1 | few | TGTGCCACCAGCGCCCGGGACAGGGTTGCCGGGGCCAACGTCCTGACTTTC | CATSARDRVAGANVLTF
TRBJ2-2 | TRBV20-1 | TRBD1 | many | TGCAGTGCTAGGGCTCCGGGACAGGGTAGATCTGGGGAGCTGTTTTTT | CSARAPGQGRSGELFF
TRBJ2-3 | TRBV7-9 | . | . | TGTGCAGCGAGGGGATCTAGCACAGATACGCAGTATTTT | CAARGSSTDTQYF
TRBJ2-1 | TRBV2 | TRBD2 | . | TGTGCCAGCAGTCTGGCTAGCGGGAGGGATGAGCAGTTCTTC | CASSLASGRDEQFF
TRBJ1-1 | TRBV28 | . | many | TGTGCCAGCAGTCGGCGTGAAGCTTTCTTT | CASSRREAFF
TRBJ2-1 | TRBV20-1 | . | many | TGCAGTGTCCAAAGACCGGGAAAGGAGAATGAGCAGTTCTTC | CSVQRPGKENEQFF
TRBJ2-7 | TRBV10-3 | TRBD1 | few | TGTGCCATCAGCCCAGGGGGCGTCGCCGAGCAGTACTTC | CAISPGGVAEQYF
TRBJ2-2 | TRBV7-9 | . | many | TGTGCCAGCGAGATCGATTCCACCGGGGAGCTGTTTTTT | CASEIDSTGELFF
TRBJ2-5 | TRBV3-1 | . | . | TGTGCCATCAGCCACGGGGGAGAGACCCAGTACTTC | CAISHGGETQYF
TRBJ1-6 | TRBV5-1 | TRBD1 | . | TGCGCCAGCAGTTCGACCGGGACAGGGGAATCACCCCTCCACTTT | CASSSTGTGESPLHF
TRBJ2-2 | TRBV24-1 | . | . | TGTGCCACCAGGGACGTCGGGGGGCCCACCGGGGAGCTGTTTTTT | CATRDVGGPTGELFF
TRBJ2-1 | TRBV3-1 | . | many | TGTGCCAGCAGCCGCGCCCTCCGGGATAAACCCTACAATGAGCAGTTCTTC | CASSRALRDKPYNEQFF
TRBJ2-4 | TRBV20-1 | . | few | TGCAGTGCTAGAGTTCGGACAGGGAGGGAAAACATTCAGTACTTC | CSARVRTGRENIQYF
TRBJ2-1 | TRBV3-1 | TRBD2 | few | TGTGCCAACAGCCAGTTAGCGGGAGGGCCGGGCCTTACTGATGAGCAGTTCTTC | CANSQLAGGPGLTDEQFF
TRBJ1-4 | TRBV28 | TRBD1 | . | TGTGCCAGCAGAAACGGACAGGGGGTGGAAAAACTGTTTTTT | CASRNGQGVEKLFF
TRBJ1-1 | TRBV27 | . | . | TGTGCCAGCAGTTTATCCAACTCGGGCACTGAAGCTTTCTTT | CASSLSNSGTEAFF
TRBJ2-7 | TRBV2 | TRBD1 | many | TGTGCCAGCAACGCTCAGGGGGCTTCCTACGAGCAGTACTTC | CASNAQGASYEQYF
TRBJ2-2 | TRBV7-2 | . | . | TGTGCCAGCAGTGTACTAGCACTATTTATCGGGGAGCTGTTTTTT | CASSVLALFIGELFF
TRBJ1-6 | TRBV25-1 | . | . | TGTGCCAGCAAAGAGGGCTTTTATAATTCACCCCTCCACTTT | CASKEGFYNSPLHF